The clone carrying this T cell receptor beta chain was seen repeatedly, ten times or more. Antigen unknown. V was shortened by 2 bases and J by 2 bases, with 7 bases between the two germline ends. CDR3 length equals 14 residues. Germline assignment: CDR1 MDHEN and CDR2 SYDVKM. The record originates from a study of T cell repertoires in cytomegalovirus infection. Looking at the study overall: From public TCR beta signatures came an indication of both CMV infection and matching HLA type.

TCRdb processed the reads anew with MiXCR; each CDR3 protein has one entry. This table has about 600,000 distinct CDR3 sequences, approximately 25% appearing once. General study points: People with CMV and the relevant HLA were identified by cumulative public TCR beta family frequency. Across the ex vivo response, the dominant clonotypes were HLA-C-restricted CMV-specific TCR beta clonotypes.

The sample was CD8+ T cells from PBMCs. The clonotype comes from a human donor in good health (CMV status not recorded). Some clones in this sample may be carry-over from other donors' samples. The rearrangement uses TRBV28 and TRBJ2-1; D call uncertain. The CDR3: CASSLDGAYNEQFF. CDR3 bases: TGTGCCAGCAGTTTAGATGGGGCCTACAATGAGCAGTTCTTC.